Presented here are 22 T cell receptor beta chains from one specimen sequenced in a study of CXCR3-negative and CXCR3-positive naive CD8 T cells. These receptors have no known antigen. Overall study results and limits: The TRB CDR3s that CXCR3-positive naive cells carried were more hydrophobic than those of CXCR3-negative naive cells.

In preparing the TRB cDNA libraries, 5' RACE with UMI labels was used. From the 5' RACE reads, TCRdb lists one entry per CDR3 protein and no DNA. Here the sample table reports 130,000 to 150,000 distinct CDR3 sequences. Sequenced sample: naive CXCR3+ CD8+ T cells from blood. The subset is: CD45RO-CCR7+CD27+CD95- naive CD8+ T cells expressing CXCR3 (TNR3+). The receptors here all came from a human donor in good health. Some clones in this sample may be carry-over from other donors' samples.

This CDR3 reads CASSPWSGASYEQYF. The gene calls are TRBV5-1 and TRBJ2-7; TCRdb reports TRBD1, a call that lacks DNA to check it against. CDR1 and CDR2 (germline): SGHRS, YFSETQ. The CDR3 has 15 residues.

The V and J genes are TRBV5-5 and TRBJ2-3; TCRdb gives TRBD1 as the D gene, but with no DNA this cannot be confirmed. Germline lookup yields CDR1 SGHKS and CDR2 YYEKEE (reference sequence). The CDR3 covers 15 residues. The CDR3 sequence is CASSTGQGGTDTQYF.

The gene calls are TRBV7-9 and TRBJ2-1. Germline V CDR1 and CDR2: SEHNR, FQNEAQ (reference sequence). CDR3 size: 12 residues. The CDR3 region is CASSFSGNEQFF.

The CDR3 reads CSVDSDNYNEQFF. J is TRBJ2-1 and V is TRBV29-1; TCRdb calls TRBD1, which cannot be checked without DNA. The CDR3 loop spans 13 amino acids. Germline CDR1 and CDR2: SQVTM and ANQGSEA.

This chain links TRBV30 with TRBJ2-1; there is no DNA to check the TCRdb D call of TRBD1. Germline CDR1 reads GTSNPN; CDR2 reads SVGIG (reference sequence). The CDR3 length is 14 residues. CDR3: CAWDQGAGRNEQFF.

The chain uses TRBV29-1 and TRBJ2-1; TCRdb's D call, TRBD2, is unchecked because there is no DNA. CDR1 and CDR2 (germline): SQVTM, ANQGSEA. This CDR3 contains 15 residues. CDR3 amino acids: CSAPGAAGAYNEQFF.

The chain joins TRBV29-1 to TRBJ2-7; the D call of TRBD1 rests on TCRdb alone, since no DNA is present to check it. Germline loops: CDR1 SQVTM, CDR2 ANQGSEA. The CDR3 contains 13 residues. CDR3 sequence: CSASGQGSYEQYF.

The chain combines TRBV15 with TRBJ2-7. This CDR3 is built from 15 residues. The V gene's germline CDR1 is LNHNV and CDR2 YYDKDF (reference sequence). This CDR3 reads CATSRDEPLRAVQYF.

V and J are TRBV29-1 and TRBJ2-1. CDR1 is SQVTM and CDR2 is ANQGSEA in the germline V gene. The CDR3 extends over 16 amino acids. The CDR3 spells CSVVPPAARAYNEQFF.

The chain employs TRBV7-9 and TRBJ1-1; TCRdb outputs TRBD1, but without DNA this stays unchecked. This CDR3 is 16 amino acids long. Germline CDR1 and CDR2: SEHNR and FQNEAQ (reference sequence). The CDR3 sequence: CASSSLGGGRDTEAFF.

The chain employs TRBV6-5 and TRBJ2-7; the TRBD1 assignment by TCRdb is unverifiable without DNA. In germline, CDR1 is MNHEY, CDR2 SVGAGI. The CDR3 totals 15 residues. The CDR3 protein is CASSYGPGVWYEQYF.

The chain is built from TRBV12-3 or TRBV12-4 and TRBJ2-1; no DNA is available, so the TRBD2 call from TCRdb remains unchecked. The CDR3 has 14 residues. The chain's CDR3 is CASSLAGGSIEQFF.

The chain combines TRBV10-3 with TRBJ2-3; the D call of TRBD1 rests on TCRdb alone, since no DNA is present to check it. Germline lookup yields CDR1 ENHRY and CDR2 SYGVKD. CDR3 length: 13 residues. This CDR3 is CASRDTSTDTQYF.

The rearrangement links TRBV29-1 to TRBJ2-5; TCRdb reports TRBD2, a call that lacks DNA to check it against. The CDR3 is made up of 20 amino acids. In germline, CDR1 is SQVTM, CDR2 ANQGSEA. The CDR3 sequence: CSVEDLSSGSAELPGETQYF.

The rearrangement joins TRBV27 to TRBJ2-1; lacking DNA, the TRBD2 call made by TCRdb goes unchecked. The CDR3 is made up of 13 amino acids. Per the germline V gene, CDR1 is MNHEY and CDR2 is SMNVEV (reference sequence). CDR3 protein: CASSSLNYNEQFF.

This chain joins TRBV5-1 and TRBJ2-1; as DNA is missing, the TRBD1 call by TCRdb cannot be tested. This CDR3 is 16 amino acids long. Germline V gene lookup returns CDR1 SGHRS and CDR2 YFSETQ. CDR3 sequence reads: CASSWTGASSYNEQFF.

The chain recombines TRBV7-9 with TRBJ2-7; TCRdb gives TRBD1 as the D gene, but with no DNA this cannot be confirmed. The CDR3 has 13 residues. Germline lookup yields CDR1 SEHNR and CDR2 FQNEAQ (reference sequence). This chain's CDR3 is CASNLGRDYEQYF.

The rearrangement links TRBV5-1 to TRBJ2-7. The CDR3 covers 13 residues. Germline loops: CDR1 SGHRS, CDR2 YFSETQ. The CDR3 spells CASSYFEADEQYF.

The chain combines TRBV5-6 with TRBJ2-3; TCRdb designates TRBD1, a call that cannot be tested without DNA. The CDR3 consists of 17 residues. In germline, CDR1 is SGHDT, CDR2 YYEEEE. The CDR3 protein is CASSSEFGGGPVDTQYF. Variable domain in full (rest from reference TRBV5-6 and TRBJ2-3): DAGVTQSPTHLIKTRGQQVTLRCSPKSGHDTVSWYQQALGQGPQFIFQYYEEEERQRGNFPDRFSGHQFPNYSSELNVNALLLGDSALYLCASSSEFGGGPVDTQYFGPGTRLTVL.

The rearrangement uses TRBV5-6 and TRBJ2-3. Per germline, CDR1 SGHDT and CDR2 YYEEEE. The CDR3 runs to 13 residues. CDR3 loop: CASSSYSTDTQYF.

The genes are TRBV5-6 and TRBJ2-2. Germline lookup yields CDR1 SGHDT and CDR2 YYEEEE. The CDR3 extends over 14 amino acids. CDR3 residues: CASSPRVGTGELFF.

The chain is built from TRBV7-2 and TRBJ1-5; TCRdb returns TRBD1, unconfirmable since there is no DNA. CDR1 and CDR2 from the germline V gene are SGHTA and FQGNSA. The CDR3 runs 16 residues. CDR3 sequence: CASSAEGQGLRQPQHF.